This is a list of T cell receptor beta chains from one sample in a study of blood T cell repertoires in COVID-19. The repertoire was sequenced with immunoSEQ multiplex PCR; TCRdb's copy has only in-frame clones and lacks some. The sample contains about 170,000 clones, roughly 70% of which appear only once. The sample consisted of peripheral blood. The receptors stem from a woman aged 80 or over with acute or convalescent COVID-19. Each CDR3 is given with its conserved first and last residue. A clone size is listed for some rows: how often the clone was seen (once, few, many), or a class if it is expanded.

v_call	clone_size	j_call	cdr3_aa
TRBV4-1	once	TRBJ2-1	CASSQGPTSGDRNEQFF
TRBV28	.	TRBJ1-6	CATGTADSPLHF
TRBV18	.	TRBJ2-5	CASSPLAGHLQETQYF
TRBV19	once	TRBJ1-1	CASRNGELNTEAFF
TRBV5-1	.	TRBJ2-2	CASRITVNTGELFF
TRBV4-2	.	TRBJ2-1	CASSQEWGGGEQFF
TRBV18	once	TRBJ1-2	CASSGDRGRFPEYGYTF
TRBV15	.	TRBJ1-3	CATSRDYGNTIYF
TRBV27	.	TRBJ1-2	CASSFRGGYGYTF
TRBV18	.	TRBJ1-6	CASSPIKSSYNSPLHF
TRBV5-1	few	TRBJ2-7	CASSLLAGGQPYEQYF
TRBV4-2	.	TRBJ2-1	CASSQEAGGLNNEQFF
TRBV28	.	TRBJ1-4	CASSGTGVPNEKLFF
TRBV9	once	TRBJ2-1	CASSVGYRTYNEQFF
TRBV20-1	.	TRBJ2-4	CSAMPEVIQYF
TRBV19	.	TRBJ2-3	CASSIDHRGRDTQYF
TRBV6-5	.	TRBJ1-4	CASSYSMTGNNEKLFF
TRBV19	.	TRBJ1-5	CASSIDQTRAQPQHF
TRBV15	.	TRBJ2-3	CATSSDIGLDTQYF
TRBV4-3	.	TRBJ2-7	CASSLLYAGDTAYEQYF
TRBV28	.	TRBJ2-1	CATTRGNEQFF
TRBV4-1	.	TRBJ2-1	CASSQSPGQGLPNEQFF
TRBV28	.	TRBJ1-1	CASSFIAEAFF
TRBV5-1	.	TRBJ2-7	CASSLGLAGGYEQYF
TRBV3-1/TRBV3-2	.	TRBJ1-5	CASSRQGSAQPQHF
TRBV6-5	.	TRBJ2-7	CASRALGTGGYEQYF
TRBV4-1	.	TRBJ1-1	CASSPRDSEAFF
TRBV10-3	.	TRBJ2-7	CAISEGRGNYEQYF
TRBV6-5	.	TRBJ1-2	CASRLTGVNYGYTF
TRBV6-5	.	TRBJ2-1	CASSYRFRGYNEQFF
TRBV7-8	.	TRBJ1-2	CASSLGQQQLGYTF
TRBV11-1	.	TRBJ1-4	CASSWTGTAEEKLFF